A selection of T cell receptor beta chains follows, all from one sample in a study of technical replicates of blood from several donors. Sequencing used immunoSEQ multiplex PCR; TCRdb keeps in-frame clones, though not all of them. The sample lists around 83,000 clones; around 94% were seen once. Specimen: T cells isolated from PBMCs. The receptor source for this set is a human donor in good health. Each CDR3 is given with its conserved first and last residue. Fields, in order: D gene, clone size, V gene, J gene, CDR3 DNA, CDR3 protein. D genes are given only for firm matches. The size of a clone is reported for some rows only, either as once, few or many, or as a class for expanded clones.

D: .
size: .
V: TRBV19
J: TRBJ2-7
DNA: TGTGCCAGTAGTATAGGGCCAGGTTTCGGGGACGAGCAGTACTTC
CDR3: CASSIGPGFGDEQYF

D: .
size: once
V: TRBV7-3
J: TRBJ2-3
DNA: TGTGCCAGCAGCTTAACGGCGGGGCTCACAGATACGCAGTATTTT
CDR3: CASSLTAGLTDTQYF

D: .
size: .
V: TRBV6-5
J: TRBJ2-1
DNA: TGTGCCAGCTCCTACGAGTTGGGCGATGAGCAGTTCTTC
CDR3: CASSYELGDEQFF

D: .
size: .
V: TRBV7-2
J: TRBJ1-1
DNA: TGTGCCAGTTTTGGGCGCCACCACACTGAAGCTTTCTTT
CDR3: CASFGRHHTEAFF

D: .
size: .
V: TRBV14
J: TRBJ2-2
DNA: TGTGCCAGCAGCCCCACTAGCTTAAACACCGGGGAGCTGTTTTTT
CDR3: CASSPTSLNTGELFF

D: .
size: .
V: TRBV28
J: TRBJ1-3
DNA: TGTGCCAGCAGTAAGTCAGGGAGAAACACCATATATTTT
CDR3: CASSKSGRNTIYF

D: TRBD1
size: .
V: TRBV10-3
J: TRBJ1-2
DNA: TGTGCCATCAGCGACAGGGGGGAGAACTATGGCTACACCTTC
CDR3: CAISDRGENYGYTF

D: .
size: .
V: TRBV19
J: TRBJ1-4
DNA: TGTGCCAGTAAAGGCGGTTTTACAACCTCTAATGAAAAACTGTTTTTT
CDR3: CASKGGFTTSNEKLFF

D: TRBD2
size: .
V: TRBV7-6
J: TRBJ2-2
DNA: TGTGCCAGCAGCTTAGGGGCGGGAGGGCCATTGACCGGGGAGCTGTTTTTT
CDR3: CASSLGAGGPLTGELFF

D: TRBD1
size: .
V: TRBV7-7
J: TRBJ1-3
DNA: TGTGCTAGCAGCCCTCGGACAGGGGGCGTCTTGGGCTCTGGAAACACCATATATTTT
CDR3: CASSPRTGGVLGSGNTIYF

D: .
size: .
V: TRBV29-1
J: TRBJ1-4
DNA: TGCAGCGTTGGGACAGCCCAAGAAAAACTGTTTTTT
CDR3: CSVGTAQEKLFF

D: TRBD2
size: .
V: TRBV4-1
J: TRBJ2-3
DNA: TGCGCCAGCAGCCCCCGCCCGGGGCGGGAGTTAGATACGCAGTATTTT
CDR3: CASSPRPGRELDTQYF

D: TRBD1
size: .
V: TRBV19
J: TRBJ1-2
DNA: TGTGCCAGTAGGGACACAGGGGACTATGGCTACACCTTC
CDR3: CASRDTGDYGYTF

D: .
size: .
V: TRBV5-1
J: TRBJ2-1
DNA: TGCGCCAGCAGCTTCACTTACAATGAGCAGTTCTTC
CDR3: CASSFTYNEQFF

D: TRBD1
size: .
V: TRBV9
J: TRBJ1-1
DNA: TGTGCCAGCAGCGTAGCATCGGACAGGGGGCCAGCTTTCTTT
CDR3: CASSVASDRGPAFF

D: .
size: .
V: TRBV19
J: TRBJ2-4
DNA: TGTGCCAGTAGTTTCCAGGCCAAAAACATTCAGTACTTC
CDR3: CASSFQAKNIQYF

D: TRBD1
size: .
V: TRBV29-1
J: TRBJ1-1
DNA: TGCAGCGTTGACTCCGGGACAGGGGCTTACACTGAAGCTTTCTTT
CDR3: CSVDSGTGAYTEAFF

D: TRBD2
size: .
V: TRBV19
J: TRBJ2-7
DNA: TGTGCCAGTAGTATACGAGGGACTAGCGGGATCTACGAGCAGTACTTC
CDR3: CASSIRGTSGIYEQYF

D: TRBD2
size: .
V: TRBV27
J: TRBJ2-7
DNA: TGTGCCAGCAGTTTAGGGGGGAGGGCCATCTACGAGCAGTACTTC
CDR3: CASSLGGRAIYEQYF

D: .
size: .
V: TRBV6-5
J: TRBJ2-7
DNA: TGTGCCAGCACCCCGCGCTTAGACAGCCACGAGCAGTACTTC
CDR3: CASTPRLDSHEQYF

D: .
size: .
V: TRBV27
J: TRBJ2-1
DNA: TGTGCCAGTTCCCAGGATCGCTACGTCCGGGGGAATGAGCAGTTCTTC
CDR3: CASSQDRYVRGNEQFF

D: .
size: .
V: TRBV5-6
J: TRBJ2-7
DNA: TGTGCCAGCAGCAGCCGCGCAGGGGACATCTCCTACGAGCAGTACTTC
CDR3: CASSSRAGDISYEQYF

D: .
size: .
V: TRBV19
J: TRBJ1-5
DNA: TGTGCCAGTAGTATAACGCCAGGCAATCAGCCCCAGCATTTT
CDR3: CASSITPGNQPQHF

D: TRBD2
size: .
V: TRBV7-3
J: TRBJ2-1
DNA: TGTGCCAGCAGCTCTTCGACTAGCTTCGATGAGCAGTTCTTC
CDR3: CASSSSTSFDEQFF

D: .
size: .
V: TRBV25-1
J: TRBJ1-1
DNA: TGTGCCAGCAGTGACCCACAGAATCACACTGAAGCTTTCTTT
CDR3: CASSDPQNHTEAFF

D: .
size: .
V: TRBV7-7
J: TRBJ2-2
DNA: TGTGCTAGCAGTTCCAGGGTTGTACCGAACACCGGGGAGCTGTTTTTT
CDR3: CASSSRVVPNTGELFF